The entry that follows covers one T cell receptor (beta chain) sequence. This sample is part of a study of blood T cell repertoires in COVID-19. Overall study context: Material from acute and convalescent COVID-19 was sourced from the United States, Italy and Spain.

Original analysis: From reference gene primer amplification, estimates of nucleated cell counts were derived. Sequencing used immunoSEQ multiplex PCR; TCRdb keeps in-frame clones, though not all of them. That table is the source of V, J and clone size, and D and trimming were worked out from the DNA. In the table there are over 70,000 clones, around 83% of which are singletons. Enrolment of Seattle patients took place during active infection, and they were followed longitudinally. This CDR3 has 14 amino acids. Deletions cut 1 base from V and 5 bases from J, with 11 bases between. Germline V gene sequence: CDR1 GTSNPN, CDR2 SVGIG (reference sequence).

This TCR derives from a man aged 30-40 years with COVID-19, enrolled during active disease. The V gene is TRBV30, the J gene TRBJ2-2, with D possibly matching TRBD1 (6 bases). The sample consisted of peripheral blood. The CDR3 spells CAWSAQGRTGELFF. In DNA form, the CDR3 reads TGTGCCTGGAGTGCTCAGGGGCGGACCGGGGAGCTGTTTTTT.